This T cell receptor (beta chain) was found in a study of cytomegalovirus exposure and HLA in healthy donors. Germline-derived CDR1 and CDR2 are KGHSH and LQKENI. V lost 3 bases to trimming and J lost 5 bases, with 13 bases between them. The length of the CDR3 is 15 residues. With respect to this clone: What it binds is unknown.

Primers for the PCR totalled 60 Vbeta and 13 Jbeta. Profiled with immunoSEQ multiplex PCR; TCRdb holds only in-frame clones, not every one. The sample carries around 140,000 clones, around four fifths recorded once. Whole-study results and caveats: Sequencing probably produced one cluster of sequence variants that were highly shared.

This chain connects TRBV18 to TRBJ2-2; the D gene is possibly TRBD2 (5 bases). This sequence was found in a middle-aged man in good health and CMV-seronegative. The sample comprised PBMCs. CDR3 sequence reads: CASSPRTGITGELFF. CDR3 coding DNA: TGTGCCAGCTCACCCAGAACCGGGATAACCGGGGAGCTGTTTTTT.